A single sample gave rise to the 5 T cell receptor beta chains below, sequenced in a study of T cell clonality in common variable immunodeficiency. Their target antigens are unknown. TCRdb's copy holds only in-frame clones and misses some; the assay was immunoSEQ multiplex PCR. Reported are roughly 2,500 clones, none seen only once; the ten largest carry approximately 10%. Study-level points and caveats: Common variable immunodeficiency TCR beta sequences reportedly had fewer deletions and N-nucleotide insertions.

Sequences were obtained from peripheral blood mononuclear cells. These TCRs come from a human donor with common variable immunodeficiency.

This clone is medium-sized in the sample. The read ends 3 residues before the CDR3 terminus; that terminus is restored from the germline J gene. J is TRBJ2-5 and V is TRBV4-1; D gene uncertain. V was trimmed by 0 bases and J by 2 bases, leaving 10 bases between them. The CDR3 is 15 residues long. Germline loops: CDR1 MGHRA, CDR2 YSYEKL. The CDR3 reads CASSQEGSLQETQYF. Partial CDR3 DNA: TGCGCCAGCAGCCAAGAAGGCAGTCTTCAAGAGACC.

By its share, this clone is medium-sized (0.01 to 0.1%). The read terminates 3 residues ahead of where the CDR3 ends, so the germline J gene completes it. This sequence joins TRBV2 and TRBJ1-2; a weak D match, TRBD1 (6 bases). V was trimmed by 10 bases and J by 4 bases, leaving 19 bases between them. The CDR3 has 14 residues. Germline V lookup: CDR1 SNHLY, CDR2 FYNNEI. CDR3 in amino acids: CAIRGGGILYGYTF. The DNA read from the CDR3 is TGTGCCATCAGAGGGGGAGGAATACTCTATGGC.

Sample share makes this clone medium-sized (0.01 to 0.1%). The read is 3 residues too short to cover the CDR3 end, so that end is filled in from the germline J gene. The chain is built from TRBV5-6 and TRBJ1-2; tentative D call: TRBD1 (6 bases). CDR1 is SGHDT and CDR2 is YYEEEE in the germline V gene. Trimming took 2 bases from V and 2 from J, leaving 13 bases between them. The CDR3 runs 15 residues. The CDR3 protein is CASSFDRLSNYGYTF. The DNA read from the CDR3 is TGTGCCAGCAGCTTCGACAGGCTATCCAACTATGGC. The full variable domain, completed using reference TRBV5-6 and TRBJ1-2, is DAGVTQSPTHLIKTRGQQVTLRCSPKSGHDTVSWYQQALGQGPQFIFQYYEEEERQRGNFPDRFSGHQFPNYSSELNVNALLLGDSALYLCASSFDRLSNYGYTFGSGTRLTVV.

In its sample, this clone was seen many times. Read data end 3 residues before the CDR3 end; the end is taken from the germline J gene. J is TRBJ2-5 and V is TRBV6-1; possibly TRBD1 for D (5 bases). This CDR3 contains 14 residues. The germline gives CDR1 MNHNS, CDR2 SASEGT. Trimming left V 1 base short and J 1 base short, with 7 bases between. Partial CDR3 DNA: TGTGCCAGCAGTGAAGGACAGTTCCAAGAGACC. It translates to CASSEGQFQET. The CDR3, in full, reads CASSEGQFQETQYF.

A remark on this clone: Read data end 3 residues before the CDR3 end; the end is taken from the germline J gene. This sequence joins TRBV30 and TRBJ2-6; the D is unclear. The ends were cut back, 3 bases at V and 1 base at J, with 13 bases in the middle. Germline CDR1 and CDR2: GTSNPN and SVGIG (reference sequence). This CDR3 region has 16 residues. The CDR3 protein is CAWSATGSSGANVLTF. The sequenced part of the CDR3 DNA is TGTGCCTGGAGCGCTACCGGGTCGTCTGGGGCCAACGTC. The entire variable domain, with the rest obtained from reference TRBV30 and TRBJ2-6, is as follows: SQTIHQWPATLVQPVGSPLSLECTVEGTSNPNLYWYRQAAGRGLQLLFYSVGIGQISSEVPQNLSASRPQDRQFILSSKKLLLSDSGFYLCAWSATGSSGANVLTFGAGSRLTVL.